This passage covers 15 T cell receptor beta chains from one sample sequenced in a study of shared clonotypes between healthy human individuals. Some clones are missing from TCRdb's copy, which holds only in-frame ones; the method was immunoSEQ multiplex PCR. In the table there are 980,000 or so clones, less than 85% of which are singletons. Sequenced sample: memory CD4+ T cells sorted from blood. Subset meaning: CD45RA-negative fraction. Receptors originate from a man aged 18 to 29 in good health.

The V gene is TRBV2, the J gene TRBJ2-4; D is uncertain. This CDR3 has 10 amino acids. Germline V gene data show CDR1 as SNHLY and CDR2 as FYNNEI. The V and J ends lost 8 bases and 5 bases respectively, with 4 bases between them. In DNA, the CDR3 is TGTGCCAGCGCAGAAAACATTCAGTACTTC. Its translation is CASAENIQYF. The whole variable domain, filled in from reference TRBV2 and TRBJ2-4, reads EPEVTQTPSHQVTQMGQEVILRCVPISNHLYFYWYRQILGQKVEFLVSFYNNEISEKSEIFDDQFSVERPDGSNFTLKIRSTKLEDSAMYFCASAENIQYFGAGTRLSVL.

Here the CDR3 reads CASKMTGPGEQFF. The CDR3 DNA reads TGTGCCAGTAAAATGACAGGGCCGGGTGAGCAGTTCTTC. The chain uses TRBV28 and TRBJ2-1; 7 nucleotides match TRBD1. Germline-derived CDR1 and CDR2 are MDHEN and SYDVKM. CDR3 length equals 13 residues. J gave up 9 bases and V 9 bases, and 11 bases lay outside the gene matches.

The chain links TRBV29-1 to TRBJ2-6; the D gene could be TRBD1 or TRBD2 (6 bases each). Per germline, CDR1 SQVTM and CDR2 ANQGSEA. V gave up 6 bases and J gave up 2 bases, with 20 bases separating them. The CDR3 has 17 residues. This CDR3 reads CSVGEQGGGAGANVLTF. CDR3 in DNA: TGCAGCGTGGGTGAACAGGGAGGAGGAGCTGGGGCCAACGTCCTGACTTTC.

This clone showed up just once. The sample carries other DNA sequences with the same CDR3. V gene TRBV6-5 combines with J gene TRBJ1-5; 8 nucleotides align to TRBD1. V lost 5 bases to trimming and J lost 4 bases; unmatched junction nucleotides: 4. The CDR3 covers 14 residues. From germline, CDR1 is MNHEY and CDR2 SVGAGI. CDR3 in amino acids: CASSAGGRNQPQHF. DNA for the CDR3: TGTGCCAGCAGTGCAGGGGGCCGTAATCAGCCCCAGCATTTT.

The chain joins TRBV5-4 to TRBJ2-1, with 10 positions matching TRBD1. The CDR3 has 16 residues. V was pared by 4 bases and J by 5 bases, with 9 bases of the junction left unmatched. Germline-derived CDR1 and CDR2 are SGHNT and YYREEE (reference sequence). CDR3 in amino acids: CASSTRQGAKDNEQFF. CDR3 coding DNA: TGTGCCAGCAGCACCCGACAGGGGGCAAAGGACAATGAGCAGTTCTTC.

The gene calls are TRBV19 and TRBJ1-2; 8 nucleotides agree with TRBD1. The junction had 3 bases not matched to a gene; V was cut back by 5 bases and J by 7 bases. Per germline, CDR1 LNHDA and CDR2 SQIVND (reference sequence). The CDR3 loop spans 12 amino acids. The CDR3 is CASSWDRRGYTF. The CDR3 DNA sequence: TGTGCCAGTAGTTGGGACAGGCGTGGCTACACCTTC.

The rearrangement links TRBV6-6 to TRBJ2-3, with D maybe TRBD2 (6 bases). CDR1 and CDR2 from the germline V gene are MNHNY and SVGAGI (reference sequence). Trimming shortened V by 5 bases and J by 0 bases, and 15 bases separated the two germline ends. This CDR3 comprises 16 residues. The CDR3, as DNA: TGTGCCAGCAGTCCCATTTCTAGCGACAGCACAGATACGCAGTATTTT. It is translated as CASSPISSDSTDTQYF.

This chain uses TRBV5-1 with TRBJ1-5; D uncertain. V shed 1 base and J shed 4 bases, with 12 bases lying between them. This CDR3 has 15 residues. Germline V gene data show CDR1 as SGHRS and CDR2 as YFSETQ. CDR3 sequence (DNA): TGCGCCAGCAGCTTGAACGATAGAAGAAATCAGCCCCAGCATTTT. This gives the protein CASSLNDRRNQPQHF.

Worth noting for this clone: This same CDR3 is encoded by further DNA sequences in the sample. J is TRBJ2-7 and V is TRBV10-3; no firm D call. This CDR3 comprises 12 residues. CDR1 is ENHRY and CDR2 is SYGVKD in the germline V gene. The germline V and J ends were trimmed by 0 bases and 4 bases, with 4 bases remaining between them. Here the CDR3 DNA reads TGTGCCATCAGTGAGTCTCCATACGAGCAGTACTTC. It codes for CAISESPYEQYF.

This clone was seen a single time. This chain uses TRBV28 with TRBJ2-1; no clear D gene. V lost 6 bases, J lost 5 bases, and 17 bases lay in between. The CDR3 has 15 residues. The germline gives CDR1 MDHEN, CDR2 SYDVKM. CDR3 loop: CASSSIGLVDNEQFF. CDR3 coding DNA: TGTGCCAGCAGCTCAATCGGGCTAGTAGACAATGAGCAGTTCTTC.

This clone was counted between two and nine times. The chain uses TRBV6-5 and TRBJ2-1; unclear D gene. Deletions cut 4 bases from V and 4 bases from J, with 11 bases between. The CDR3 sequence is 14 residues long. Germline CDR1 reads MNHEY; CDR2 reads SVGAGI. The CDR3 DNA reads TGTGCCAGCAGTTCACGAGCACATTACAATGAGCAGTTCTTC. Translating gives CASSSRAHYNEQFF.

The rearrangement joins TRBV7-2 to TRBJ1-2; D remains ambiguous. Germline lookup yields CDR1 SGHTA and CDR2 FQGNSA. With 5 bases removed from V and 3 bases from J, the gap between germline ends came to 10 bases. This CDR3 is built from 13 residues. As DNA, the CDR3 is TGTGCCAGCAGCCGTGACCGGGACTATGGCTACACCTTC. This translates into CASSRDRDYGYTF.

CDR3 DNA sequence: TGTGCCTGGAGCGAGGGACTAGCTGGAGAGCAGTACTTC. Protein sequence: CAWSEGLAGEQYF. This rearrangement joins TRBV30 to TRBJ2-7, with TRBD2 matching 9 bases. The germline V gene encodes CDR1 GTSNPN and CDR2 SVGIG (reference sequence). Losses at the gene ends were 3 bases for V and 7 bases for J; bases not matched to a gene: 7. This CDR3 region has 13 residues.

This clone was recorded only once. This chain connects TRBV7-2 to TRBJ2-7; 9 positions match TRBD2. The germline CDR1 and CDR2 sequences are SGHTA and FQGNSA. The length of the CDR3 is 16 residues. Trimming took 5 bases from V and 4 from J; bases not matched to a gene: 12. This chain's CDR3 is CASSASRASGEYEQYF. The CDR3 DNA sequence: TGTGCCAGCAGCGCATCCCGGGCTAGCGGGGAGTACGAGCAGTACTTC.

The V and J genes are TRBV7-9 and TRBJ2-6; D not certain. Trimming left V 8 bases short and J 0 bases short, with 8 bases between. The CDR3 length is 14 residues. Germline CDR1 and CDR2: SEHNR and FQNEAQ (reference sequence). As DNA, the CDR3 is TGTGCCAGCTCGACGGACTCTGGGGCCAACGTCCTGACTTTC. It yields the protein CASSTDSGANVLTF.